A single sample is the source of the 28 T cell receptor beta chains below, sequenced in a study of blood T cell repertoires in COVID-19. Produced via immunoSEQ multiplex PCR; TCRdb's table is partial and in-frame only. The repertoire holds roughly 120,000 clones, with less than 75% as singletons. The sequencing sample was made of peripheral blood. The origin of the receptors is a human donor with acute or convalescent COVID-19. The donor label of this sample is uncertain.

The chain carries TRBV27 and TRBJ1-5; 7 bases agree with TRBD1. The CDR3 runs to 15 residues. V dropped 8 bases and J dropped 4; count of bases not matched to a gene: 11. Germline V gene lookup returns CDR1 MNHEY and CDR2 SMNVEV (reference sequence). CDR3 residues: CASASPGQINQPQHF. The CDR3 bases are TGTGCCAGCGCATCCCCGGGACAGATAAATCAGCCCCAGCATTTT.

V and J are TRBV11-2 and TRBJ2-2, with 7 bases identical to TRBD2. With 6 bases clipped from V and 5 bases from J, the junction kept 9 bases outside the gene matches. From germline, CDR1 is SGHAT and CDR2 FQNNGV. The CDR3 loop spans 15 amino acids. The CDR3 coding sequence is TGTGCCAGCAGACCTCCGGGGGGTAGAACCGGGGAGCTGTTTTTT. The encoded protein is CASRPPGGRTGELFF.

V gene TRBV5-1 combines with J gene TRBJ2-2, with 15 nucleotides matching TRBD2. Trimming removed 0 bases from V and 4 bases from J; junction bases left unmatched: 10. CDR1 and CDR2 (germline): SGHRS, YFSETQ. The CDR3 length is 20 residues. The CDR3, as DNA: TGCGCCAGCAGCTTGGAGCGGACTAGCGGGGGGGCCAGGAGCACCGGGGAGCTGTTTTTT. Its protein product is CASSLERTSGGARSTGELFF. Full variable domain (missing parts from reference TRBV5-1 and TRBJ2-2): KAGVTQTPRYLIKTRGQQVTLSCSPISGHRSVSWYQQTPGQGLQFLFEYFSETQRNKGNFPGRFSGRQFSNSRSEMNVSTLELGDSALYLCASSLERTSGGARSTGELFFGEGSRLTVL.

The chain employs TRBV7-8 and TRBJ2-5, with D perhaps TRBD1 (5 bases). The CDR3 sequence is 14 residues long. Germline CDR1 reads SGHVS; CDR2 reads FQNEAQ. The V gene lost 7 bases and the J gene lost 1 base, with 13 bases spanning the gap. The DNA for the CDR3 is TGTGCCAGCAAGGCAGGGCGAGTCCAAGAGACCCAGTACTTC. The encoded protein is CASKAGRVQETQYF.

This rearrangement joins TRBV4-1 to TRBJ2-3; D possibly corresponds to TRBD2 (6 bases). This CDR3 is 15 amino acids long. V was clipped by 1 base and J by 0 bases, with 8 bases between them. Germline assignment: CDR1 MGHRA and CDR2 YSYEKL. The DNA of the CDR3 is TGCGCCAGCAGCCAAGCGGGGGTGAGCACAGATACGCAGTATTTT. Protein product: CASSQAGVSTDTQYF.

This rearrangement joins TRBV13 to TRBJ1-1; the match to TRBD1 covers 9 bases. The CDR3 runs 17 residues. CDR1 and CDR2 (germline): PRHDT, FYEKMQ (reference sequence). V shed 5 bases and J 0 bases; nucleotides not matched to a gene: 10. CDR3 region: CASSPYRGQGMNTEAFF. CDR3 nucleotide sequence: TGTGCCAGCAGCCCCTACAGGGGGCAGGGTATGAACACTGAAGCTTTCTTT.

This sequence joins TRBV15 and TRBJ1-6, with 7 bases lining up with TRBD1. Germline V gene lookup returns CDR1 LNHNV and CDR2 YYDKDF (reference sequence). CDR3 length: 15 residues. The trim removed 8 bases at V and 7 bases at J, leaving 11 bases unmatched. The DNA of the CDR3 is TGTGCCACCGGAAGATTGACAGGGCCCAATTCACCCCTCCACTTT. As protein: CATGRLTGPNSPLHF.

Worth noting for this clone: A read error may account for a junction end that differs from germline. The J gene is TRBJ2-7, the V gene TRBV2, with 8 positions matching TRBD1. Germline CDR1 reads SNHLY; CDR2 reads FYNNEI. This CDR3 spans 14 amino acids. The CDR3 coding sequence is TGTGCCACCAGTCCCGGGACAGGCACCTACGAGCAGTACTTC. It yields the protein CATSPGTGTYEQYF.

The gene calls are TRBV5-6 and TRBJ1-5; D is ambiguous. This CDR3 is 14 amino acids long. Germline V gene lookup returns CDR1 SGHDT and CDR2 YYEEEE. V shed 5 bases and J shed 3 bases, with 12 bases lying between them. The CDR3 bases are TGTGCCAGCAGTTCCGGGAGCTTCAATCAGCCCCAGCATTTT. Translated: CASSSGSFNQPQHF.

The chain combines TRBV29-1 with TRBJ2-3; 8 bases agree with TRBD1. Germline CDR1 and CDR2: SQVTM and ANQGSEA. J was trimmed by 2 bases and V by 7 bases; bases with no gene match: 5. The CDR3 has 13 amino acids. As DNA, the CDR3 is TGCAGCGCTGACAGGGGAGACACAGATACGCAGTATTTT. Residues: CSADRGDTDTQYF.

This chain uses TRBV6-5 with TRBJ1-4; 9 positions match TRBD1. After removal of 2 bases from V and 4 bases from J, the junction contained 5 bases not matched to a gene. The CDR3 totals 16 residues. Germline assignment: CDR1 MNHEY and CDR2 SVGAGI. The CDR3 loop is CASSYTTGGGNEKLFF. The CDR3 DNA is TGTGCCAGCAGTTACACCACAGGGGGCGGTAATGAAAAACTGTTTTTT.

The CDR3 loop is CASSFTGAGGYTF. Here the CDR3 DNA reads TGTGCCAGCAGTTTTACAGGGGCCGGGGGCTACACCTTC. The chain has TRBV28 and TRBJ1-2; 7 nucleotides align to TRBD1. Germline CDR1 MDHEN, CDR2 SYDVKM. This CDR3 region has 13 residues. V gave up 3 bases and J gave up 8 bases; unmatched junction bases: 6.

The chain carries TRBV5-1 and TRBJ2-2; D is uncertain. The CDR3 consists of 13 residues. CDR1 is SGHRS, CDR2 YFSETQ, per germline. V lost 4 bases to trimming and J lost 7 bases, with 11 bases between them. For the CDR3, the DNA is TGCGCCAGCAGCCCCGAGGTTAACGGGGAGCTGTTTTTT. Its translation: CASSPEVNGELFF.

Regarding this clone: The same CDR3 is also encoded by other DNA sequences in this sample. CDR3 amino acids: CASRRQGNTEAFF. DNA of the CDR3: TGTGCCAGCAGAAGACAGGGGAACACTGAAGCTTTCTTT. The rearrangement uses TRBV6-5 and TRBJ1-1; 7 bases align to TRBD1. The CDR3 covers 13 residues. Germline-derived CDR1 and CDR2 are MNHEY and SVGAGI. The junction had 2 bases not matched to a gene; V was cut back by 6 bases and J by 1 base.

The V gene is TRBV5-5, the J gene TRBJ1-3, with 10 bases that match TRBD1. CDR1 SGHKS and CDR2 YYEKEE come from the germline V gene (reference sequence). The V and J ends lost 3 bases and 2 bases, in that order; junction bases with no gene match: 5. This CDR3 contains 16 residues. The CDR3 DNA reads as TGTGCCAGCAGCTGGGGACAGGGGAGCGCTGGAAACACCATATATTTT. It is translated as CASSWGQGSAGNTIYF.

As DNA, the CDR3 is TGTGCCAGCAGTCTCGGGATAACGGGAAACACCATATATTTT. It specifies CASSLGITGNTIYF. This sequence joins TRBV6-5 and TRBJ1-3; D is unclear. The CDR3 is 14 residues long. The germline V gene has CDR1 MNHEY and CDR2 SVGAGI. The V gene lost 5 bases and the J gene lost 4 bases, with 12 bases spanning the gap.

There are a few counts of this clone. The chain combines TRBV27 with TRBJ2-6, with D hard to call. The V gene's germline CDR1 is MNHEY and CDR2 SMNVEV (reference sequence). The CDR3 is 16 residues long. Between the trimmed V and J ends, which lost 6 bases and 2 bases, there was a span of 14 bases. CDR3 sequence: CASSLLLSAGANVLTF. The DNA of the CDR3 is TGTGCCAGCAGCCTCCTACTAAGCGCTGGGGCCAACGTCCTGACTTTC.

V and J are TRBV5-4 and TRBJ1-6; D is perhaps TRBD1 (5 bases). CDR1 is SGHNT and CDR2 is YYREEE in the germline V gene (reference sequence). V lost 1 base and J lost 1, with 6 bases in between. The CDR3 runs to 15 residues. Here the CDR3 DNA reads TGTGCCAGCAGCTTGCGACAGTCCTATAATTCACCCCTCCACTTT. This translates into CASSLRQSYNSPLHF.

The chain combines TRBV5-1 with TRBJ2-1; TRBD1 aligns across 7 bases. CDR1 SGHRS and CDR2 YFSETQ come from the germline V gene. There are 13 residues in the CDR3. V trimming: 4 bases; J trimming: 7 bases; junction bases outside the gene matches: 5. The CDR3 nucleotides read TGCGCCAGCAGCCCAGACAGGGTAAATGAGCAGTTCTTC. Its protein is CASSPDRVNEQFF.

This clone has a handful of counts. This chain connects TRBV19 to TRBJ2-5; weak D call: TRBD1 (6 bases). V shed 8 bases and J shed 7 bases, with 14 bases lying between them. CDR1 is LNHDA, CDR2 SQIVND, per germline (reference sequence). This CDR3 contains 12 residues. The CDR3: CASETGRGTQYF. The CDR3 bases are TGTGCCAGTGAGACAGGCCGGGGGACCCAGTACTTC.

This clone was found once. The V and J genes are TRBV7-9 and TRBJ2-1; 11 nucleotides line up with TRBD1. The CDR3 consists of 13 residues. The V gene end was trimmed by 7 bases and the J gene end by 8 bases; junction bases not matched to a gene: 4. Germline loops: CDR1 SEHNR, CDR2 FQNEAQ (reference sequence). The CDR3 DNA reads TGTGCCAGCAATCGGGACAGGGGGGATGAGCAGTTCTTC. Its translation is CASNRDRGDEQFF.

This clone was picked up one time. The V gene is TRBV19, the J gene TRBJ2-6, with 10 bases that match TRBD2. This CDR3 contains 18 residues. J was trimmed by 0 bases and V by 5 bases; bases with no gene match: 7. Germline loops: CDR1 LNHDA, CDR2 SQIVND (reference sequence). This CDR3 is CASSGWTSGTSGANVLTF. DNA for the CDR3: TGTGCCAGTAGTGGGTGGACTAGCGGAACCTCTGGGGCCAACGTCCTGACTTTC. The full variable domain, in which reference TRBV19 and TRBJ2-6 provide the parts outside the CDR3, is DGGITQSPKYLFRKEGQNVTLSCEQNLNHDAMYWYRQDPGQGLRLIYYSQIVNDFQKGDIAEGYSVSREKKESFPLTVTSAQKNPTAFYLCASSGWTSGTSGANVLTFGAGSRLTVL.

This clone was seen ten or more times. The chain combines TRBV19 with TRBJ1-6; tentatively, D is TRBD1 (6 bases). V dropped 7 bases and J dropped 9 bases, with 16 bases sitting between them. The CDR3 sequence is 14 residues long. Germline CDR1 reads LNHDA; CDR2 reads SQIVND (reference sequence). The CDR3: CASKGQSGGSPLHF. In nucleotides, the CDR3 is TGTGCCAGTAAAGGACAGTCTGGGGGTTCACCCCTCCACTTT.

The chain links TRBV7-9 to TRBJ2-7; TRBD1 agrees at 7 bases. CDR1 and CDR2 from the germline V gene are SEHNR and FQNEAQ (reference sequence). The CDR3 is 13 amino acids. With 6 bases clipped from V and 3 bases from J, the junction kept 5 bases outside the gene matches. CDR3: CASRPRQGYEQYF. The CDR3 nucleotides read TGTGCCAGCAGGCCTCGACAGGGCTACGAGCAGTACTTC.

This chain links TRBV6-5 with TRBJ1-6; D is undetermined. V gave up 7 bases and J gave up 5 bases, with 12 bases separating them. The CDR3 contains 14 residues. Germline-derived CDR1 and CDR2 are MNHEY and SVGAGI. This CDR3 is CASTLGLNNSPLHF. In DNA, the CDR3 is TGTGCCAGCACCCTCGGTCTGAATAATTCACCCCTCCACTTT.

The chain is built from TRBV2 and TRBJ1-5; 7 positions match TRBD1. CDR1 and CDR2 from the germline V gene are SNHLY and FYNNEI. This CDR3 is 14 amino acids long. V was clipped by 5 bases and J by 1 base; unmatched bases: 2. Written as DNA, the CDR3 is TGTGCCAGCAGTCGACAGGGAAGCAATCAGCCCCAGCATTTT. Amino acid sequence: CASSRQGSNQPQHF.

J is TRBJ2-3 and V is TRBV7-2, with a weak D call TRBD1 (6 bases). The V end was cut by 5 bases, the J end by 2 bases, with 14 bases between. Germline V gene data show CDR1 as SGHTA and CDR2 as FQGNSA. The CDR3 length is 15 residues. The CDR3 DNA reads as TGTGCCAGCAGCATCAGACAGGATTCCACAGATACGCAGTATTTT. Amino acids: CASSIRQDSTDTQYF.

The rearrangement links TRBV3-1 (or the pseudogene TRBV3-2) to TRBJ2-5, with 8 bases that match TRBD1. V shed 5 bases, J shed 2 bases, and the junction held 4 bases outside the gene matches. The CDR3 spans 14 residues. Germline CDR1 reads LGHDT; CDR2 reads YNNKEL (reference sequence). In DNA, the CDR3 is TGTGCCAGCAGCTCTCGACAGGGGCAAGAGACCCAGTACTTC. Encoded protein: CASSSRQGQETQYF.